This T cell receptor (beta chain) was documented in a study of cytomegalovirus exposure and HLA in healthy donors. From germline, CDR1 is MNHEY and CDR2 SVGAGI. The CDR3 runs to 16 residues. Unmatched junction bases numbered 5, after V lost 0 bases and J lost 4 bases. The PCR made use of 60 Vbeta and 13 Jbeta primers. TCRdb's table, derived via immunoSEQ multiplex PCR, lists solely in-frame clones and lacks some. Here the sample table reports tens of thousands of clones. This receptor was obtained from a male donor in good health and CMV-seronegative. The J gene is TRBJ2-1, the V gene TRBV6-5; 8 bases are shared with TRBD2. Sequencing was performed on PBMCs. The CDR3: CASSYSSGGLYNEQFF. In DNA form, the CDR3 reads TGTGCCAGCAGTTACTCCAGCGGGGGCCTATACAATGAGCAGTTCTTC.